This T cell receptor beta chain is from a study of control samples from healthy donors and cancer patients. Method: immunoSEQ multiplex PCR; TCRdb's copy keeps in-frame clones and lacks some. The sample lists around 140,000 clones; less than 95% were seen once. The germline V and J ends were trimmed by 4 bases and 3 bases, with 14 bases remaining between them. The CDR3 is made up of 15 amino acids. Looked up from germline, CDR1 is LGHNA and CDR2 is YNFKEQ. Sequenced: blood. This chain joins TRBV4-2 and TRBJ2-3; D unresolved. The sequence was collected from a man younger than 35 in good health. CDR3 DNA sequence: TGTGCCAGCAGCCCGCTTCCCCCGGATACAGATACGCAGTATTTT. It yields the protein CASSPLPPDTDTQYF.